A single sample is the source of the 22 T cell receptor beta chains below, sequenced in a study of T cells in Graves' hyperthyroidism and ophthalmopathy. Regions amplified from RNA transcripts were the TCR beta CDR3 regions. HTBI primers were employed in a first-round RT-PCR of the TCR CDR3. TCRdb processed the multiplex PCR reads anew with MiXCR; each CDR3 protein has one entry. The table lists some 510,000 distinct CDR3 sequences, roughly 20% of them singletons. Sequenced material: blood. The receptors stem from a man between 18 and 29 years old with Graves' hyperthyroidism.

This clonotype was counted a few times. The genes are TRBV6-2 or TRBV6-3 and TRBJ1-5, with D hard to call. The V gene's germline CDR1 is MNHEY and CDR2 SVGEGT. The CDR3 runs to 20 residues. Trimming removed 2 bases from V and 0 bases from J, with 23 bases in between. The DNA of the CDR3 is TGTGCCAGCAGTTACCCGGTGACTTACGACGGCCACTATAGCAATCAGCCCCAGCATTTT. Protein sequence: CASSYPVTYDGHYSNQPQHF.

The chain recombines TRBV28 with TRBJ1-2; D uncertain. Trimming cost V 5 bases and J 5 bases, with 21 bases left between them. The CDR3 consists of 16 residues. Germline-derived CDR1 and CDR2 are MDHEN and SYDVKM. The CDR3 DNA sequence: TGTGCCAGCAGTCCAAACCCACGCGGGTTGGGGTATGGCTACACCTTC. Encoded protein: CASSPNPRGLGYGYTF.

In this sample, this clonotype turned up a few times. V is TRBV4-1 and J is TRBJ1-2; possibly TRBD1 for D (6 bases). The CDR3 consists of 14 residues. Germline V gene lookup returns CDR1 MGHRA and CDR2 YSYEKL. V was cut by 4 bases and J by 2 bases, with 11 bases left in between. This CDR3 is CASSPKDRNYGYTF. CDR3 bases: TGCGCCAGCAGCCCTAAGGACAGAAACTATGGCTACACCTTC.

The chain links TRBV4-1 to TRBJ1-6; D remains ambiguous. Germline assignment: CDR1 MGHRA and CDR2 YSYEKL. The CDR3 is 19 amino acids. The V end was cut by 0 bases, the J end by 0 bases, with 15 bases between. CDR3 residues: CASSQDPQIKSSYNSPLHF. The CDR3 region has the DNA TGCGCCAGCAGCCAAGATCCTCAGATCAAATCCTCCTATAATTCACCCCTCCACTTT.

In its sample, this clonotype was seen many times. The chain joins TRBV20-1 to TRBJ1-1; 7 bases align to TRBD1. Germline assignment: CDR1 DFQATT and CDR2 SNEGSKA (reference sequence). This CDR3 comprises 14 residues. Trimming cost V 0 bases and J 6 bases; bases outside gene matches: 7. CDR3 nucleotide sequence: TGCAGTGCTAGAGAAACAGGGGCACTCGCTGAAGCTTTCTTT. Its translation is CSARETGALAEAFF.

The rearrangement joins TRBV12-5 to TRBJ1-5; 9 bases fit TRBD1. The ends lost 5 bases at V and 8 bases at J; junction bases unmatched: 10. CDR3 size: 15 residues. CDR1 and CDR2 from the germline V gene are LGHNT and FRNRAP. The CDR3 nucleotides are TGTGCTAGTGGTCTCTTAGGACAGGGGTGGGAGCCCCAGCATTTT. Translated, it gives CASGLLGQGWEPQHF.

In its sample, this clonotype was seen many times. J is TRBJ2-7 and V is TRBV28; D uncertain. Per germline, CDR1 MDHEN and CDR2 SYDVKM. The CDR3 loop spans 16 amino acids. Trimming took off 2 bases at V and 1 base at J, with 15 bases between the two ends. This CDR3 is CASSLPSEQISYEQYF. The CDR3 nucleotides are TGTGCCAGCAGTTTACCCTCCGAACAGATATCCTACGAGCAGTACTTC.

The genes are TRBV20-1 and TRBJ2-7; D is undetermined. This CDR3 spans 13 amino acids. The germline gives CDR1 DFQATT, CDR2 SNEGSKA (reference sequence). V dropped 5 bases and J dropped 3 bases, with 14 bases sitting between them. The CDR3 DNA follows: TGCAGTGCTTTCGGCGACAAGGGCTACGAGCAGTACTTC. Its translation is CSAFGDKGYEQYF.

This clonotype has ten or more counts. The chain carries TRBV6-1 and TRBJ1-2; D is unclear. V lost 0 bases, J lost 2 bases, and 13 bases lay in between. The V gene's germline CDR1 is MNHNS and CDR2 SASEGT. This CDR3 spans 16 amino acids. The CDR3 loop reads CASSEARYYFNYGYTF. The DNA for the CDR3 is TGTGCCAGCAGTGAAGCGAGATACTACTTCAACTATGGCTACACCTTC.

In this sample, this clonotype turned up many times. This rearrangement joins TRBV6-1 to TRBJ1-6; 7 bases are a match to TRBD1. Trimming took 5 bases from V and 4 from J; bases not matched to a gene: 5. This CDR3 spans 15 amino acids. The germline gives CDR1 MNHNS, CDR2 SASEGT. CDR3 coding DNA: TGTGCCAGCAGTCCTACGGACAGGTATAATTCACCCCTCCACTTT. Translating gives CASSPTDRYNSPLHF.

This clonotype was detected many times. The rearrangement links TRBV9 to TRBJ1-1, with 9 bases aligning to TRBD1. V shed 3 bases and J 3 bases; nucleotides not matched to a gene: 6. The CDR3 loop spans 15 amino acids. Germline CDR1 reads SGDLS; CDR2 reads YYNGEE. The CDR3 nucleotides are TGTGCCAGCAGCGCGACTGGACAGGGGTACACTGAAGCTTTCTTT. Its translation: CASSATGQGYTEAFF.

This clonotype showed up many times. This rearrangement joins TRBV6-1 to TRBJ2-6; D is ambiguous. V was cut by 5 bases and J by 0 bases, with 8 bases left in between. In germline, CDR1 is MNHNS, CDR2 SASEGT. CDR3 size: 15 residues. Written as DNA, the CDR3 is TGTGCCAGCAGTACCTCCTTCTCTGGGGCCAACGTCCTGACTTTC. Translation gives CASSTSFSGANVLTF.

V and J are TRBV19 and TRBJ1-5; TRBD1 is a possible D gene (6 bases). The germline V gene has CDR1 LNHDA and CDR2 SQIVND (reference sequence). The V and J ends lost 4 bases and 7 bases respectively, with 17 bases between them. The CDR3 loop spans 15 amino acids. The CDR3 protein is CASSKPGAREQPQHF. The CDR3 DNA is TGTGCCAGTAGTAAGCCAGGGGCCAGAGAACAGCCCCAGCATTTT.

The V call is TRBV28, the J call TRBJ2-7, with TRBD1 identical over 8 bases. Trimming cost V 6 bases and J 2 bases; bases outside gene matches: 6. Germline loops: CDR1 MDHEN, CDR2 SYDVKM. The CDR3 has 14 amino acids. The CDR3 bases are TGTGCCAGCAGAGCCGGGACAGGCACCTACGAGCAGTACTTC. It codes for CASRAGTGTYEQYF. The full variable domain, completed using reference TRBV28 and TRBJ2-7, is DVKVTQSSRYLVKRTGEKVFLECVQDMDHENMFWYRQDPGLGLRLIYFSYDVKMKEKGDIPEGYSVSREKKERFSLILESASTNQTSMYLCASRAGTGTYEQYFGPGTRLTVT.

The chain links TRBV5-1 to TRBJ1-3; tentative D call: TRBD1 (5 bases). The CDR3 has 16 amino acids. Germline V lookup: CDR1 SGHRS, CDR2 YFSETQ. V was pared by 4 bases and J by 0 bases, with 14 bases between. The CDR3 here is CASSHRTGGSGNTIYF. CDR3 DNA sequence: TGCGCCAGCAGCCATCGGACGGGGGGCTCTGGAAACACCATATATTTT. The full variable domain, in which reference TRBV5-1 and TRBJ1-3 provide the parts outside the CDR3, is KAGVTQTPRYLIKTRGQQVTLSCSPISGHRSVSWYQQTPGQGLQFLFEYFSETQRNKGNFPGRFSGRQFSNSRSEMNVSTLELGDSALYLCASSHRTGGSGNTIYFGEGSWLTVV.

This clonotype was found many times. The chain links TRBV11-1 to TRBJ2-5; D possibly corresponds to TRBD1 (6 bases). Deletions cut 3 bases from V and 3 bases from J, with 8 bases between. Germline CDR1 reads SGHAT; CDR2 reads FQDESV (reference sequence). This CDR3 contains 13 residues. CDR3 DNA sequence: TGTGCCAGCAGCTTTTCAGGGGAAGAGACCCAGTACTTC. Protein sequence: CASSFSGEETQYF.

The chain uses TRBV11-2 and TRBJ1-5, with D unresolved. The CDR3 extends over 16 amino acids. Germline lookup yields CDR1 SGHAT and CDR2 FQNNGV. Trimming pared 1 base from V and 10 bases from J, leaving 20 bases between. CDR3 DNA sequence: TGTGCCAGCAGCTTAGGGGTGGACGGTGGCACGGCTCCCCAGCATTTT. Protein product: CASSLGVDGGTAPQHF.

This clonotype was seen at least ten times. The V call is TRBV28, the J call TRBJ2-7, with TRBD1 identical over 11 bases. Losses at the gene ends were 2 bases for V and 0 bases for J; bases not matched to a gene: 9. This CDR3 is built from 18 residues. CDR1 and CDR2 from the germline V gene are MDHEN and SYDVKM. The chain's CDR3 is CASSLGQGANKNSYEQYF. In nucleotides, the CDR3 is TGTGCCAGCAGTTTAGGACAGGGGGCGAACAAAAACTCCTACGAGCAGTACTTC. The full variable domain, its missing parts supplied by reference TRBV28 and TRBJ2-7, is DVKVTQSSRYLVKRTGEKVFLECVQDMDHENMFWYRQDPGLGLRLIYFSYDVKMKEKGDIPEGYSVSREKKERFSLILESASTNQTSMYLCASSLGQGANKNSYEQYFGPGTRLTVT.

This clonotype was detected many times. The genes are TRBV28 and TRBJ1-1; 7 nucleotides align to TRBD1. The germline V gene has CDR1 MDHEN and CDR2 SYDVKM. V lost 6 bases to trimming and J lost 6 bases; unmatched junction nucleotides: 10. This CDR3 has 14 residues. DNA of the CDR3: TGTGCCAGCAGCCCGGACAGGATGGAGGCTGAAGCTTTCTTT. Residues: CASSPDRMEAEAFF.

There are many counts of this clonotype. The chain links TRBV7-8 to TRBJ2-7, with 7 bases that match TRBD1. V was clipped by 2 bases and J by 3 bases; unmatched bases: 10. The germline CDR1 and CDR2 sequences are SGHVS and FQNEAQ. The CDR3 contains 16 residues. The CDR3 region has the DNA TGTGCCAGCAGCTTATCCAGGGACAGCCGGAACTACGAGCAGTACTTC. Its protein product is CASSLSRDSRNYEQYF.

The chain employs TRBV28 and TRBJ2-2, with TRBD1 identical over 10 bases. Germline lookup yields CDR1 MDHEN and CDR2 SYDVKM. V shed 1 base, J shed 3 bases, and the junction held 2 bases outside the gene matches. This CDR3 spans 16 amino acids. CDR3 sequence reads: CASSLFGTGDTGELFF. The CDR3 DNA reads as TGTGCCAGCAGTTTATTCGGGACAGGGGACACCGGGGAGCTGTTTTTT.

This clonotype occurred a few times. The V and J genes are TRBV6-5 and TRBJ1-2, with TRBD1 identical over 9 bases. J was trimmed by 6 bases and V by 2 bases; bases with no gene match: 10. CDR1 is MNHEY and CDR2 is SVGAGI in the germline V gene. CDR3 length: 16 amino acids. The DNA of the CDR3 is TGTGCCAGCAGTTACAGGGGACAGGGAGAGGGGGATGGCTACACCTTC. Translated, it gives CASSYRGQGEGDGYTF.